The 25 T cell receptor beta chains listed next were all sequenced from one sample in a study of cytomegalovirus exposure and HLA in healthy donors (dated by TCRdb to the late 2010s). Library method: the immunoSEQ multiplex PCR assay. For the multiplex PCR, a mixture combining 60 forward primers for TCR Vbeta segments and 13 reverse primers for TCR Jbeta segments was used. TCRdb took this table from immuneACCESS and kept in-frame rearrangements with V and J called. Such tables lack part of the clones; where checked against another copy, unresolved V genes explain under half of the gap, and the rest is unexplained. Recorded for this sample are 130,000 or so clones; approximately 74% of them occurred a single time. The ten largest account for roughly 7% of the sample. The sequenced material came from PBMCs. The receptors were sampled from a male donor in good health and CMV-seronegative.

Details on this clone: A read error may produce the germline difference seen at one junction end. V and J are TRBV7-7 and TRBJ2-5; D is unclear. Germline V gene lookup returns CDR1 SSHAT and CDR2 FNYEAQ (reference sequence). The CDR3 has 14 residues. CDR3 sequence reads: CASSLSHSQETQYF. Written as DNA, the CDR3 is TGTGCTAGCAGCTTAAGTCACAGCCAAGAGACCCAGTACTTC.

The chain employs TRBV7-9 and TRBJ2-1, with 7 bases matching TRBD1. The germline CDR1 and CDR2 sequences are SEHNR and FQNEAQ (reference sequence). V was clipped by 6 bases and J by 5 bases; unmatched bases: 4. This CDR3 spans 13 amino acids. This CDR3 reads CASSDRANNEQFF. CDR3 DNA: TGTGCCAGCAGTGACAGGGCTAACAATGAGCAGTTCTTC. Based on the CDR3 plus reference TRBV7-9 and TRBJ2-1, the full variable domain is DTGVSQNPRHKITKRGQNVTFRCDPISEHNRLYWYRQTLGQGPEFLTYFQNEAQLEKSRLLSDRFSAERPKGSFSTLEIQRTEQGDSAMYLCASSDRANNEQFFGPGTRLTVL.

The V gene is TRBV7-2, the J gene TRBJ1-2, with TRBD1 identical over 9 bases. The junction had 4 bases not matched to a gene; V was cut back by 5 bases and J by 6 bases. Germline V gives CDR1 SGHTA, CDR2 FQGNSA. This CDR3 has 13 residues. In DNA form, the CDR3 reads TGTGCCAGCAGCGGAGGACAGGGGAATGGCTACACCTTC. Translating it yields CASSGGQGNGYTF.

This chain links TRBV29-1 with TRBJ2-5, with 11 bases aligning to TRBD1. Germline assignment: CDR1 SQVTM and CDR2 ANQGSEA. The CDR3 is 12 amino acids. After removal of 6 bases from V and 11 bases from J, the junction contained 8 bases not matched to a gene. CDR3 in amino acids: CSVGQGAWEQYF. The CDR3 DNA follows: TGCAGCGTAGGACAGGGGGCTTGGGAGCAGTACTTC.

V usage is TRBV6-5 and J usage is TRBJ2-5; D is ambiguous. V gave up 2 bases and J gave up 5 bases, with 6 bases separating them. Germline CDR1 MNHEY, CDR2 SVGAGI. The length of the CDR3 is 12 residues. CDR3 region: CASSYLEETQYF. The CDR3 DNA reads as TGTGCCAGCAGTTACCTCGAGGAGACCCAGTACTTC.

The rearrangement links TRBV4-1 to TRBJ2-5; TRBD1 matches 7 bases. The CDR3 spans 15 residues. Germline-derived CDR1 and CDR2 are MGHRA and YSYEKL. V shed 5 bases, J shed 5 bases, and the junction held 11 bases outside the gene matches. The CDR3 loop reads CASSSHGQDWETQYF. CDR3 sequence (DNA): TGCGCCAGCAGCTCACACGGACAGGACTGGGAGACCCAGTACTTC.

The rearrangement joins TRBV5-1 to TRBJ2-5, with D perhaps matching TRBD2 (6 bases). V lost 4 bases, J lost 0 bases, and 10 bases lay in between. This CDR3 region has 14 residues. Germline V gene lookup returns CDR1 SGHRS and CDR2 YFSETQ. The CDR3 sequence is CASSPGTYQETQYF. The CDR3 coding sequence is TGCGCCAGCAGCCCAGGGACTTACCAAGAGACCCAGTACTTC.

This clone was picked up a small number of times. The J gene is TRBJ1-1, the V gene TRBV29-1, with D maybe TRBD1 (5 bases). Between the trimmed V and J ends, which lost 0 bases and 3 bases, there was a span of 17 bases. Germline lookup yields CDR1 SQVTM and CDR2 ANQGSEA. This CDR3 is built from 16 residues. This CDR3 is CSVEDRGLTDYTEAFF. Written as DNA, the CDR3 is TGCAGCGTTGAAGATCGTGGTTTGACAGACTACACTGAAGCTTTCTTT.

The CDR3: CSLSGGIHNEQFF. The CDR3 nucleotides read TGCAGTCTGAGCGGGGGTATCCACAATGAGCAGTTCTTC. V usage is TRBV29-1 and J usage is TRBJ2-1, with 8 bases aligning to TRBD2. This CDR3 is built from 13 residues. Germline V gives CDR1 SQVTM, CDR2 ANQGSEA.

The V gene is TRBV19, the J gene TRBJ2-1; D unclear. This CDR3 region has 15 residues. Germline-derived CDR1 and CDR2 are LNHDA and SQIVND (reference sequence). V was pared by 3 bases and J by 0 bases, with 9 bases between. CDR3 nucleotides: TGTGCCAGTAGTATGAGTTCGAGCTCCTACAATGAGCAGTTCTTC. This gives the protein CASSMSSSSYNEQFF.

V is TRBV30 and J is TRBJ2-3, with 7 bases aligning to TRBD1. The CDR3 extends over 15 amino acids. Germline V CDR1 and CDR2: GTSNPN, SVGIG (reference sequence). Trimming at V came to 4 bases and at J to 4 bases, leaving 11 bases not matched to a gene. The CDR3 sequence is CAWNIVQGGSDTQYF. The CDR3 region has the DNA TGTGCCTGGAACATCGTCCAAGGGGGCTCAGATACGCAGTATTTT.

In this sample, this clone turned up a few times. The chain is built from TRBV4-1 and TRBJ2-3, with D perhaps matching TRBD2 (5 bases). This CDR3 contains 12 residues. Germline CDR1 MGHRA, CDR2 YSYEKL. V was cut by 3 bases and J by 9 bases, with 10 bases left in between. DNA for the CDR3: TGCGCCAGCAGCCAGCAAGGGAGAACGCAGTATTTT. This encodes CASSQQGRTQYF.

The CDR3 DNA follows: TGTGCCAGCAGCTTAGTAGGACCGGGGAATGAGCAGTTCTTC. Its translation: CASSLVGPGNEQFF. The chain uses TRBV7-9 and TRBJ2-1; D is perhaps TRBD2 (5 bases). The CDR3 spans 14 residues. Germline CDR1 is SEHNR and CDR2 is FQNEAQ (reference sequence). Trimming cost V 1 base and J 7 bases, with 11 bases left between them.

This clone appeared a single time. The CDR3 spells CASTVTGGRETQYF. In DNA form, the CDR3 reads TGTGCCAGCACCGTAACAGGGGGCCGTGAGACCCAGTACTTC. The gene calls are TRBV28 and TRBJ2-5, with 9 bases identical to TRBD1. This CDR3 is 14 amino acids long. The junction had 8 bases not matched to a gene; V was cut back by 7 bases and J by 5 bases. The germline CDR1 and CDR2 sequences are MDHEN and SYDVKM.

The chain employs TRBV7-9 and TRBJ2-5; 8 bases are shared with TRBD2. The CDR3 spans 15 residues. Germline V gene sequence: CDR1 SEHNR, CDR2 FQNEAQ (reference sequence). The ends lost 1 base at V and 6 bases at J; junction bases unmatched: 7. CDR3 residues: CASSLGTSSRKTQYF. The CDR3 DNA reads TGTGCCAGCAGCTTAGGGACTAGCTCAAGGAAGACCCAGTACTTC.

This clone was seen more than once but under ten times. The junction departs from germline at one end; a sequencing error may be responsible. The CDR3 DNA reads as TGTTCCAGCAGCTCCTCTAACTATGGCTACACCTTC. It encodes CSSSSSNYGYTF. The chain carries TRBV7-9 and TRBJ1-2; D not resolved. The CDR3 contains 12 residues. Germline CDR1 SEHNR, CDR2 FQNEAQ (reference sequence).

This chain joins TRBV27 and TRBJ2-7; 8 nucleotides align to TRBD1. In germline, CDR1 is MNHEY, CDR2 SMNVEV (reference sequence). The CDR3 is 15 residues long. With V trimmed by 10 bases and J by 4 bases, 15 bases remained unmatched. The CDR3 spells CATRRPSGGGYEQYF. The CDR3 coding sequence is TGTGCCACCAGGCGGCCGTCAGGGGGCGGTTACGAGCAGTACTTC.

J is TRBJ1-2 and V is TRBV6-5; D is perhaps TRBD1 (5 bases). Trimming removed 8 bases at V and 3 bases at J, with 13 bases between. Germline V gives CDR1 MNHEY, CDR2 SVGAGI. The CDR3 loop spans 13 amino acids. CDR3 residues: CASGSTQDYGYTF. Written as DNA, the CDR3 is TGTGCCAGCGGATCGACACAGGACTATGGCTACACCTTC.

V is TRBV6-6 and J is TRBJ1-2; possibly TRBD1 for D (6 bases). This CDR3 is 13 amino acids long. CDR1 is MNHNY and CDR2 is SVGAGI in the germline V gene (reference sequence). Deletions cut 4 bases from V and 1 base from J, with 7 bases between. This chain's CDR3 is CASSSGDNYGYTF. The CDR3 DNA sequence: TGTGCCAGCAGTTCAGGGGATAACTATGGCTACACCTTC.

This clone came up once. The chain recombines TRBV5-4 with TRBJ2-6; possibly TRBD2 for D (7 bases). Germline V gene data show CDR1 as SGHNT and CDR2 as YYREEE (reference sequence). This CDR3 is built from 18 residues. Trimming removed 3 bases from V and 0 bases from J, with 16 bases in between. The CDR3 is CASSSTGRGVSGANVLTF. In nucleotides, the CDR3 is TGTGCCAGCAGCTCCACAGGGAGGGGGGTCTCTGGGGCCAACGTCCTGACTTTC.

The V call is TRBV18, the J call TRBJ1-5, with 8 bases aligning to TRBD1. J was trimmed by 4 bases and V by 3 bases; bases with no gene match: 2. The CDR3 runs 14 residues. The germline V gene encodes CDR1 KGHSH and CDR2 LQKENI. CDR3 DNA sequence: TGTGCCAGCTCACCCCAGGGGGCGAATCAGCCCCAGCATTTT. It yields the protein CASSPQGANQPQHF.

This clone was seen a handful of times. The chain has TRBV19 and TRBJ1-1, with D unresolved. With 8 bases removed from V and 3 bases from J, the gap between germline ends came to 10 bases. The CDR3 has 12 amino acids. Germline V lookup: CDR1 LNHDA, CDR2 SQIVND (reference sequence). DNA for the CDR3: TGTGCCAGTGGGGAGGCGTACACTGAAGCTTTCTTT. This sequence encodes CASGEAYTEAFF.

The chain employs TRBV28 and TRBJ2-2, with D possibly TRBD2 on 5 matching bases. Trimming shortened V by 5 bases and J by 4 bases, and 14 bases separated the two germline ends. The CDR3 has 15 residues. Germline lookup yields CDR1 MDHEN and CDR2 SYDVKM. The CDR3 DNA follows: TGTGCCAGCAGTACTACCCGAGGAGGCACCGGGGAGCTGTTTTTT. Protein product: CASSTTRGGTGELFF.

The rearrangement joins TRBV4-3 to TRBJ2-7; TRBD1 matches at 7 bases. The CDR3 spans 15 residues. V lost 4 bases, J lost 2 bases, and 8 bases stayed unmatched. Per the germline V gene, CDR1 is LGHNA and CDR2 is YSLEER. The DNA for the CDR3 is TGCGCCAGCAGCCCCGAGACAGGGATCCCCTACGAGCAGTACTTC. The encoded protein is CASSPETGIPYEQYF.

This clone was detected a few times. The gene calls are TRBV29-1 and TRBJ1-2; no clear D gene. The CDR3 extends over 11 amino acids. Germline CDR1 reads SQVTM; CDR2 reads ANQGSEA. Trimming shortened V by 6 bases and J by 2 bases, and 7 bases separated the two germline ends. CDR3 protein: CSVTVNYGYTF. DNA for the CDR3: TGCAGCGTCACAGTGAACTATGGCTACACCTTC.